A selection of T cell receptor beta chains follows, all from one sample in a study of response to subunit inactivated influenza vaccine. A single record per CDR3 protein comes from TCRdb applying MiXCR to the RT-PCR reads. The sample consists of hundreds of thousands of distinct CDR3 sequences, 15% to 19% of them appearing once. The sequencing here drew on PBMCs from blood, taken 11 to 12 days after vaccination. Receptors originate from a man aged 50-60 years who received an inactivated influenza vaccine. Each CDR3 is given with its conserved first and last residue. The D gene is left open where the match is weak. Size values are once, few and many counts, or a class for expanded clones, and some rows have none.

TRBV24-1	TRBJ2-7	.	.	TGTGCCACCAGTGTGGCTTTGGGGGGCGAGCAGTACTTC	CATSVALGGEQYF
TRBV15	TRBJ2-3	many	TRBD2	TGTGCCACCCGGGTCGGCGGGGGTCCCACAGATACGCAGTATTTT	CATRVGGGPTDTQYF
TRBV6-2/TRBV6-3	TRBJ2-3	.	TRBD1	TGTGCCAGCAGTTACCCCAATGTCGGGACAGGGGTAAGCACAGATACGCAGTATTTT	CASSYPNVGTGVSTDTQYF
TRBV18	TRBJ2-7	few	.	TGTGCCAGCTCACCACCCATGCTACCCGACGAGCAGTACTTC	CASSPPMLPDEQYF
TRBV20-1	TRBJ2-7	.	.	TGCAGTGCTAGAGAACAGGGCCACGAGCAGTACTTC	CSAREQGHEQYF
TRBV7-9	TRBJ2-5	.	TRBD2	TGTGCCAGCACCACTCCCTTGGGAGGGGTGGAGACCCAGTACTTC	CASTTPLGGVETQYF
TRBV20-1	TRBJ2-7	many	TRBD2	TGCAGTGCTAGACCAGGACGCCTAGCGGGGGGGTTGAGCTACGAGCAGTACTTC	CSARPGRLAGGLSYEQYF
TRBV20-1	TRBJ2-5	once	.	TGCAGTGCTAGAGTGAGGGGGGAGTTGGAGACCCAGTACTTC	CSARVRGELETQYF
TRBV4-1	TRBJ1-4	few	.	TGCGCCAGCAGCCAAGTCAGAGAAAAACTGTTTTTT	CASSQVREKLFF
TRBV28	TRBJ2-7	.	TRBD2	TGTGCCAGCAGCCCGTCCGGGAGGGGAGACAAAAACGAGCAGTACTTC	CASSPSGRGDKNEQYF
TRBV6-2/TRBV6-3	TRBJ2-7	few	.	TGTGCCAGCATGGAGGACAGCGTAACCTACGAGCAGTACTTC	CASMEDSVTYEQYF
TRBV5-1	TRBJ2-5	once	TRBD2	TGCGCCAGCAGCTCCGGGACTAGCGGGGACCCAGAGTACTTC	CASSSGTSGDPEYF
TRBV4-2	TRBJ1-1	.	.	TGTGCCAGCAGCCAAGTAAGTCACCGAATGAACACTGAAGCTTTCTTT	CASSQVSHRMNTEAFF
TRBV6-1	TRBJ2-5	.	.	TGTGCCAGCATGGACATCGGGACCCAGTACTTC	CASMDIGTQYF
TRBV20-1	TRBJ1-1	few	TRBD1	TGCAGTGCTAGCGGACAGGGGAACACTGAAGCTTTCTTT	CSASGQGNTEAFF
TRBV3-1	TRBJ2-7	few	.	TGTGCCAGCAGCCCGCAGTATGGGGCCTACGAGCAGTACTTC	CASSPQYGAYEQYF
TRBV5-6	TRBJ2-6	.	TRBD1	TGTGCCAGCAGCTTAACGGGACAGGCTGGGGCCAACGTCCTGACTTTC	CASSLTGQAGANVLTF